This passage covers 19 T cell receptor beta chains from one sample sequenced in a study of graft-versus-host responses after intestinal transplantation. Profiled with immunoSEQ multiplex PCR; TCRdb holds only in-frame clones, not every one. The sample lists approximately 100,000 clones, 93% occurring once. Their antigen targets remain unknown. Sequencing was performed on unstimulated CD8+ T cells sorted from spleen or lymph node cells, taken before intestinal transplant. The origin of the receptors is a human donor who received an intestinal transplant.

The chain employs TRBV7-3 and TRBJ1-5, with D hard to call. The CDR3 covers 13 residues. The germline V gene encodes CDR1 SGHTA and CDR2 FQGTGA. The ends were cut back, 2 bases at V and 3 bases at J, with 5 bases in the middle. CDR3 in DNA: TGTGCCAGCAGCTTAGGGTTCAATCAGCCCCAGCATTTT. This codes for CASSLGFNQPQHF. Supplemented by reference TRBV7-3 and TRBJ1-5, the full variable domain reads GAGVSQTPSNKVTEKGKYVELRCDPISGHTALYWYRQSLGQGPEFLIYFQGTGAADDSGLPNDRFFAVRPEGSVSTLKIQRTERGDSAVYLCASSLGFNQPQHFGDGTRLSIL.

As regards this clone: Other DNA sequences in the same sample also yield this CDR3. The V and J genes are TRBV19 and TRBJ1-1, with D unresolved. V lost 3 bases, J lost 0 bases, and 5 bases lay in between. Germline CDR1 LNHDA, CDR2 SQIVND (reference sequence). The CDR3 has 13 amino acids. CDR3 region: CASSISVNTEAFF. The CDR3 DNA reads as TGTGCCAGTAGTATTTCAGTGAACACTGAAGCTTTCTTT.

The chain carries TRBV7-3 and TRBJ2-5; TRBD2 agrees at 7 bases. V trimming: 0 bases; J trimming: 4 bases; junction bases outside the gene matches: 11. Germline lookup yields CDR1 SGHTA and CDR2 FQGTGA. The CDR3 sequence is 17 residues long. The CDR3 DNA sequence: TGTGCCAGCAGCTTAACGCACAGCACTAGCGAGACAGAGACCCAGTACTTC. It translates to CASSLTHSTSETETQYF.

CDR3 in DNA: TGTGCCAGCAGTCGGGACACGAGCTCTGGAAACACCATATATTTT. It codes for CASSRDTSSGNTIYF. J is TRBJ1-3 and V is TRBV2, with a weak D call TRBD1 (6 bases). CDR3 length equals 15 residues. Germline lookup yields CDR1 SNHLY and CDR2 FYNNEI. With 5 bases removed from V and 0 bases from J, the gap between germline ends came to 11 bases.

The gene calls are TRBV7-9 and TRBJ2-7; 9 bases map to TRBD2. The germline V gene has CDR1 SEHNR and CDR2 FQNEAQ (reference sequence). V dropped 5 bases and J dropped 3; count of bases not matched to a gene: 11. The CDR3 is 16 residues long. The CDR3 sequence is CASSLPIAGDFYEQYF. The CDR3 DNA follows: TGTGCCAGCAGCCTACCTATAGCGGGGGATTTCTACGAGCAGTACTTC.

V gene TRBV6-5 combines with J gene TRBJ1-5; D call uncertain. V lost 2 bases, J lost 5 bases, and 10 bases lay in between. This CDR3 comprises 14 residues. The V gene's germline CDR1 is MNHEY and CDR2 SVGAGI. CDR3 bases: TGTGCCAGCAGTTACCAGGTCGGGGATCAGCCCCAGCATTTT. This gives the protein CASSYQVGDQPQHF.

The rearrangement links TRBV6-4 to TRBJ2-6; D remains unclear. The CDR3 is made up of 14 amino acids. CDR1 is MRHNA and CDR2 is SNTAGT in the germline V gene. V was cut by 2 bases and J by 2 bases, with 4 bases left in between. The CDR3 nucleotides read TGTGCCAGCAGTGACGAGGCTGGGGCCAACGTCCTGACTTTC. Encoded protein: CASSDEAGANVLTF.

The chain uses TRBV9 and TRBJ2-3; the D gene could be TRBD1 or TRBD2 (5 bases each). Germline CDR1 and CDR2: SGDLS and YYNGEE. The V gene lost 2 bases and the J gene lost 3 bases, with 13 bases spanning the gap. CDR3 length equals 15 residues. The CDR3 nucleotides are TGTGCCAGCAGCGTCAGAGGGGTACTAACAGATACGCAGTATTTT. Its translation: CASSVRGVLTDTQYF.

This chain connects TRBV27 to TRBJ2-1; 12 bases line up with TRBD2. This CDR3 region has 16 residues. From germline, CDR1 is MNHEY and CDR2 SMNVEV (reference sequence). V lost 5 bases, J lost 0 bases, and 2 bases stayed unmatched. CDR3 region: CASSRTSGDSYNEQFF. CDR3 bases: TGTGCCAGCAGTAGGACTAGCGGGGACTCCTACAATGAGCAGTTCTTC.

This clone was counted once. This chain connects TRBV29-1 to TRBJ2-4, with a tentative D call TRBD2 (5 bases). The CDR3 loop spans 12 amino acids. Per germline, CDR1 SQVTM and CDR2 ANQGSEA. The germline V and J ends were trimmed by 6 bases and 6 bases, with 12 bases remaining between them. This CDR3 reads CSVSVTTNIQYF. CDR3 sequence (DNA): TGCAGCGTGTCTGTGACTACAAACATTCAGTACTTC.

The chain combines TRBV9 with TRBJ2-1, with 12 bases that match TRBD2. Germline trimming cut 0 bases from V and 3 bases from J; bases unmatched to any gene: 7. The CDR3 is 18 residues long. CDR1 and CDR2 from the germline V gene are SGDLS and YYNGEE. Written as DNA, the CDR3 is TGTGCCAGCAGCGTAGATCCTAGCGGGGGGGCTGACTACAATGAGCAGTTCTTC. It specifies CASSVDPSGGADYNEQFF.

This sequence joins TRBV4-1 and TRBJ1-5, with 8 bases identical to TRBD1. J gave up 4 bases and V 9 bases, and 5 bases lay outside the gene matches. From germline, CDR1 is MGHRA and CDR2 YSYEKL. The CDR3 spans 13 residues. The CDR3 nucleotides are TGCGCCAGTGCCCAGGGGGCGAATCAGCCCCAGCATTTT. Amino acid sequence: CASAQGANQPQHF.

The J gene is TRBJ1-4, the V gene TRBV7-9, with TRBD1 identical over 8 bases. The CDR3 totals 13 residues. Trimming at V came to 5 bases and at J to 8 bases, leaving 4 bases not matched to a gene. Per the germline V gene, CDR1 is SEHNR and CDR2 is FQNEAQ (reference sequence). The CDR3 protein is CASSPGGEEKLFF. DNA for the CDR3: TGTGCCAGCAGCCCAGGGGGCGAAGAAAAACTGTTTTTT.

CDR3 coding DNA: TGTGCCAGCAGTTTTATCGGACAGGCCTACGAGCAGTACTTC. Residues: CASSFIGQAYEQYF. The V gene is TRBV27, the J gene TRBJ2-7, with 7 bases matching TRBD1. The length of the CDR3 is 14 residues. With V trimmed by 3 bases and J by 2 bases, 4 bases remained unmatched. CDR1 and CDR2 (germline): MNHEY, SMNVEV (reference sequence).

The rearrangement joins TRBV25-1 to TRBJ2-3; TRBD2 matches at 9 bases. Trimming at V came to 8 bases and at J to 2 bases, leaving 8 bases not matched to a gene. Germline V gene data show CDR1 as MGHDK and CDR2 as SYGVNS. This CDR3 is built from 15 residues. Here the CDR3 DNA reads TGTGCCAGCCGAAGCCTAGCGGGAAACACAGATACGCAGTATTTT. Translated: CASRSLAGNTDTQYF.

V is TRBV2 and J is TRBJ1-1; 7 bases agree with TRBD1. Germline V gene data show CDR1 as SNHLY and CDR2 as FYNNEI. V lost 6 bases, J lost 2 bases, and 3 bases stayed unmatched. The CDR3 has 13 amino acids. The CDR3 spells CASRDRANTEAFF. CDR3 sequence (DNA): TGTGCCAGCAGAGACAGGGCTAACACTGAAGCTTTCTTT.

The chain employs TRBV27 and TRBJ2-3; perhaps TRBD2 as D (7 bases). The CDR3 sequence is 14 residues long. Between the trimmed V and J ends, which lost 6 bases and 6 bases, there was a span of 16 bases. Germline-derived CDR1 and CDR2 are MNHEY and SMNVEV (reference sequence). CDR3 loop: CASRRGAQMDTQYF. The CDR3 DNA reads TGTGCCAGCAGACGGGGGGCCCAGATGGATACGCAGTATTTT.

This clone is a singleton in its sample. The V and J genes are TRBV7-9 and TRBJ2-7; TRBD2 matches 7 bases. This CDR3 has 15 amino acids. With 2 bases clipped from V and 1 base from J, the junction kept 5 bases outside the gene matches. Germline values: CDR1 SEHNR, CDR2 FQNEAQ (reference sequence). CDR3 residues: CASSLLPSGSYEQYF. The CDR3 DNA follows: TGTGCCAGCAGCTTACTGCCTAGCGGTTCCTACGAGCAGTACTTC.

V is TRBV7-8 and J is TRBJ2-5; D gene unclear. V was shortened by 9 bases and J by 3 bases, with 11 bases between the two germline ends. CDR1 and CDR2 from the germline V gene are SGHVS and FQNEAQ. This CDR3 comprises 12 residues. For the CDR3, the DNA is TGTGCCAGTCAAGGAGTAGAAGAGACCCAGTACTTC. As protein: CASQGVEETQYF.